This entry lists 31 T cell receptor beta chains sequenced from one sample in a study of persistence of HIV-infected CD4 T cells (TCRdb year 2020). What this sample's treatment or condition label stands for: suppressive antiretroviral therapy. Cells were stimulated with a pool of overlapping HIV-1 Gag 15-mer peptides at roughly 1 ug per peptide per mL. Responding CD4+ T cells were sorted on the basis of upregulation of both CD40 ligand and CD69. Their antigens are not known. The immunoSEQ hsTCRB assay version 4 in survey mode was used to sequence TCRbeta repertoires from genomic DNA. TCRdb re-hosts the immuneACCESS table, in-frame sequences only. Its copies lack some clones; in the studies checked, an unresolved V gene accounts for under half of them, and the cause for the rest is not known. This sample holds fewer than 15,000 clones; about 70% were observed only once. 6.9% of the sample belongs to the ten largest clones.

The sequencing here drew on CD4+ T cells sorted from PBMCs after roughly 18-hour stimulation, taken from a patient who received antiretroviral therapy. The cell subset or site label here, explained by the study, means: CD40L+CD69+ CD4 T cells responding to HIV-1 Gag peptides. Every receptor here comes from an adult man with HIV who was CMV-seropositive.

V and J are TRBV9 and TRBJ1-5; D is undetermined. Per germline, CDR1 SGDLS and CDR2 YYNGEE. This CDR3 has 13 amino acids. V gave up 3 bases and J gave up 0 bases, with 4 bases separating them. The CDR3 sequence is CASSGNSNQPQHF. The CDR3 bases are TGTGCCAGCAGCGGTAATAGCAATCAGCCCCAGCATTTT.

Only a few counts were recorded for this clone. The chain employs TRBV29-1 and TRBJ2-7; TRBD1 matches 7 bases. The CDR3 is 12 residues long. Losses at the gene ends were 7 bases for V and 5 bases for J; bases not matched to a gene: 8. Germline V lookup: CDR1 SQVTM, CDR2 ANQGSEA. CDR3 sequence: CSAWGQLHEQYF. The CDR3, as DNA: TGCAGCGCCTGGGGACAGCTTCACGAGCAGTACTTC.

This clone was seen a few times. The chain links TRBV5-1 to TRBJ2-2; 9 bases agree with TRBD1. V was clipped by 3 bases and J by 5 bases; unmatched bases: 8. This CDR3 comprises 16 residues. Per the germline V gene, CDR1 is SGHRS and CDR2 is YFSETQ. CDR3 sequence: CASSWNRGRGTGELFF. CDR3 DNA: TGCGCCAGCAGCTGGAACAGGGGGCGAGGGACCGGGGAGCTGTTTTTT. The variable domain in full, completed from reference TRBV5-1 and TRBJ2-2, reads KAGVTQTPRYLIKTRGQQVTLSCSPISGHRSVSWYQQTPGQGLQFLFEYFSETQRNKGNFPGRFSGRQFSNSRSEMNVSTLELGDSALYLCASSWNRGRGTGELFFGEGSRLTVL.

The rearrangement uses TRBV27 and TRBJ2-1; D remains unclear. The V gene lost 3 bases and the J gene lost 7 bases, with 7 bases spanning the gap. The germline V gene has CDR1 MNHEY and CDR2 SMNVEV (reference sequence). CDR3 length: 12 amino acids. CDR3 nucleotides: TGTGCCAGCAGTTTTACAGCTAATGAGCAGTTCTTC. Its translation: CASSFTANEQFF.

There are a few counts of this clone. The chain carries TRBV30 and TRBJ1-5, with TRBD1 as a possible D gene (6 bases). Germline values: CDR1 GTSNPN, CDR2 SVGIG (reference sequence). V was cut by 0 bases and J by 7 bases, with 16 bases left in between. This CDR3 comprises 15 residues. For the CDR3, the DNA is TGTGCCTGGAGTGTTCAGGGGTCCAACCGCCAGCCCCAGCATTTT. It encodes CAWSVQGSNRQPQHF.

The J gene is TRBJ2-3, the V gene TRBV29-1; D gene uncertain. V lost 4 bases to trimming and J lost 5 bases, with 16 bases between them. CDR1 is SQVTM, CDR2 ANQGSEA, per germline. The CDR3 runs 14 residues. The CDR3 loop is CSVASTLNEDTQYF. In nucleotides, the CDR3 is TGCAGCGTTGCCAGCACCCTAAATGAAGATACGCAGTATTTT.

This clone came up a few times. CDR3 nucleotides: TGCGCCAGCAGTGAGTCGAGTGGACAGCACTACGAGCAGTACTTC. It specifies CASSESSGQHYEQYF. The rearrangement joins TRBV10-2 to TRBJ2-7; D is perhaps TRBD1 (6 bases). V dropped 0 bases and J dropped 3 bases, with 12 bases sitting between them. Germline CDR1 WSHSY, CDR2 SAAADI. The CDR3 covers 15 residues.

The J gene is TRBJ2-3, the V gene TRBV30; D unresolved. The CDR3 totals 11 residues. V lost 0 bases, J lost 5 bases, and 3 bases lay in between. The germline CDR1 and CDR2 sequences are GTSNPN and SVGIG (reference sequence). CDR3 in DNA: TGTGCCTGGAGTGTACAAGATACGCAGTATTTT. Translating gives CAWSVQDTQYF.

This clone was recorded a few times. Here the CDR3 reads CAWSPGRGGYGYTF. The CDR3 coding sequence is TGTGCCTGGAGTCCAGGGCGAGGGGGATATGGCTACACCTTC. The chain uses TRBV30 and TRBJ1-2; perhaps TRBD1 as D (6 bases). The CDR3 is 14 residues long. The germline V gene encodes CDR1 GTSNPN and CDR2 SVGIG (reference sequence). V dropped 2 bases and J dropped 5 bases, with 15 bases sitting between them. The complete variable domain, with remaining parts taken from reference TRBV30 and TRBJ1-2, reads SQTIHQWPATLVQPVGSPLSLECTVEGTSNPNLYWYRQAAGRGLQLLFYSVGIGQISSEVPQNLSASRPQDRQFILSSKKLLLSDSGFYLCAWSPGRGGYGYTFGSGTRLTVV.

The chain combines TRBV10-3 with TRBJ1-1; a weak D match, TRBD1 (5 bases). This CDR3 has 13 amino acids. The germline V gene has CDR1 ENHRY and CDR2 SYGVKD. Trimming removed 6 bases at V and 1 base at J, with 9 bases between. The CDR3 nucleotides read TGTGCCATCAGGGGGCCACCGAACACTGAAGCTTTCTTT. It is translated as CAIRGPPNTEAFF.

V and J are TRBV9 and TRBJ2-5; tentative D call: TRBD1 (5 bases). The CDR3 runs to 16 residues. Trimming shortened V by 4 bases and J by 7 bases, and 23 bases separated the two germline ends. Germline V gene lookup returns CDR1 SGDLS and CDR2 YYNGEE. CDR3 loop: CASSSRTSDHLTTQYF. The DNA of the CDR3 is TGTGCCAGCAGCTCCAGGACATCTGACCACCTGACGACCCAGTACTTC. Full variable domain (rest looked up from reference TRBV9 and TRBJ2-5): DSGVTQTPKHLITATGQRVTLRCSPRSGDLSVYWYQQSLDQGLQFLIQYYNGEERAKGNILERFSAQQFPDLHSELNLSSLELGDSALYFCASSSRTSDHLTTQYFGPGTRLLVL.

The chain employs TRBV27 and TRBJ2-2; possible D gene TRBD1, 5 bases. The germline CDR1 and CDR2 sequences are MNHEY and SMNVEV (reference sequence). With 3 bases removed from V and 4 bases from J, the gap between germline ends came to 12 bases. CDR3 size: 15 residues. CDR3 nucleotide sequence: TGTGCCAGCAGTTTGGGCAGGGCGTTCACCGGGGAGCTGTTTTTT. Its protein is CASSLGRAFTGELFF.

V and J are TRBV5-1 and TRBJ1-1, with TRBD1 matching 9 bases. With V trimmed by 4 bases and J by 5 bases, 6 bases remained unmatched. CDR3 length: 14 amino acids. Per the germline V gene, CDR1 is SGHRS and CDR2 is YFSETQ. The CDR3 loop reads CASSGGTGKTEAFF. CDR3 coding DNA: TGCGCCAGCAGCGGTGGGACAGGGAAAACTGAAGCTTTCTTT.

The V and J genes are TRBV9 and TRBJ1-1; 8 positions agree with TRBD1. The CDR3 contains 13 residues. J was trimmed by 8 bases and V by 3 bases; bases with no gene match: 6. Per the germline V gene, CDR1 is SGDLS and CDR2 is YYNGEE. The CDR3 nucleotides read TGTGCCAGCAGCGCCGTCCGGGACAGGGAAGCTTTCTTT. Translation: CASSAVRDREAFF. Looking up the rest from reference TRBV9 and TRBJ1-1 gives the full variable domain: DSGVTQTPKHLITATGQRVTLRCSPRSGDLSVYWYQQSLDQGLQFLIQYYNGEERAKGNILERFSAQQFPDLHSELNLSSLELGDSALYFCASSAVRDREAFFGQGTRLTVV.

The chain links TRBV5-1 to TRBJ2-5; 11 nucleotides align to TRBD1. With 4 bases clipped from V and 4 bases from J, the junction kept 6 bases outside the gene matches. CDR3 size: 15 residues. Germline CDR1 is SGHRS and CDR2 is YFSETQ. CDR3: CASSPGQGGRETQYF. The DNA of the CDR3 is TGCGCCAGCAGCCCGGGACAGGGGGGACGAGAGACCCAGTACTTC.

This rearrangement joins TRBV7-3 to TRBJ2-6; 7 bases line up with TRBD1. The CDR3 runs 18 residues. J was trimmed by 2 bases and V by 4 bases; bases with no gene match: 11. CDR1 is SGHTA, CDR2 FQGTGA, per germline. This CDR3 is CASSSSDRVTAGANVLTF. CDR3 DNA: TGTGCCAGCAGCTCGTCTGACAGGGTGACAGCTGGGGCCAACGTCCTGACTTTC.

The chain has TRBV7-7 and TRBJ2-1; D may be TRBD1 or TRBD2 (5 bases each). The CDR3 spans 15 residues. From germline, CDR1 is SSHAT and CDR2 FNYEAQ (reference sequence). Trimming shortened V by 3 bases and J by 1 base, and 10 bases separated the two germline ends. Written as DNA, the CDR3 is TGTGCCAGCAGCTTGGGGACCGAATCCTACAATGAGCAGTTCTTC. It specifies CASSLGTESYNEQFF.

This chain connects TRBV5-6 to TRBJ1-4, with a tentative D call TRBD1 (5 bases). The CDR3 has 12 amino acids. V gave up 6 bases and J gave up 8 bases, with 11 bases separating them. CDR1 SGHDT and CDR2 YYEEEE come from the germline V gene. Here the CDR3 DNA reads TGTGCCAGCACCGGGGGAAACGAAAAACTGTTTTTT. It is translated as CASTGGNEKLFF. The whole variable domain, remainder taken from reference TRBV5-6 and TRBJ1-4, is DAGVTQSPTHLIKTRGQQVTLRCSPKSGHDTVSWYQQALGQGPQFIFQYYEEEERQRGNFPDRFSGHQFPNYSSELNVNALLLGDSALYLCASTGGNEKLFFGSGTQLSVL.

The chain uses TRBV7-8 and TRBJ1-2; unclear D gene. V was clipped by 1 base and J by 4 bases, with 7 bases between them. In germline, CDR1 is SGHVS, CDR2 FQNEAQ. The CDR3 sequence is 13 residues long. The CDR3 DNA follows: TGTGCCAGCAGCTTAGGGCAGATCTATGGCTACACCTTC. The encoded protein is CASSLGQIYGYTF.

The chain carries TRBV2 and TRBJ2-4; the match to TRBD2 covers 7 bases. Looked up from germline, CDR1 is SNHLY and CDR2 is FYNNEI. This CDR3 is built from 16 residues. V lost 4 bases, J lost 1 base, and 7 bases stayed unmatched. The CDR3 DNA follows: TGTGCCAGCAGTGGGGGGAGGGGTCCTGCCAAAAACATTCAGTACTTC. Translated, it gives CASSGGRGPAKNIQYF.

CDR3 sequence: CASSQLISTDTQYF. CDR3 bases: TGTGCCAGCAGCCAATTAATCAGCACAGATACGCAGTATTTT. The genes are TRBV3-1 (or the pseudogene TRBV3-2) and TRBJ2-3; D not certain. V lost 2 bases to trimming and J lost 0 bases, with 6 bases between them. The germline gives CDR1 LGHDT, CDR2 YNNKEL (reference sequence). There are 14 residues in the CDR3.

The rearrangement links TRBV10-2 to TRBJ2-7, with a tentative D call TRBD2 (6 bases). The germline CDR1 and CDR2 sequences are WSHSY and SAAADI. The V and J ends lost 7 bases and 0 bases respectively, with 10 bases between them. The CDR3 is 13 amino acids. The CDR3 DNA reads TGCGCCAGCATCAGCGGGTCCTCCTACGAGCAGTACTTC. Its protein product is CASISGSSYEQYF.

The chain employs TRBV10-3 and TRBJ1-2; 7 positions match TRBD1. Germline assignment: CDR1 ENHRY and CDR2 SYGVKD. The V gene end was trimmed by 6 bases and the J gene end by 2 bases; junction bases not matched to a gene: 9. The CDR3 contains 15 residues. The CDR3, as DNA: TGTGCCATCAGGGAACAGGGGATAGGGAACTATGGCTACACCTTC. Translation gives CAIREQGIGNYGYTF.

DNA of the CDR3: TGTGCCTGGAGTGTCCGCCTGAATCTACGTGGGAATGAAAAACTGTTTTTT. The encoded protein is CAWSVRLNLRGNEKLFF. J is TRBJ1-4 and V is TRBV30, with D unresolved. V was trimmed by 0 bases and J by 5 bases, leaving 19 bases between them. The length of the CDR3 is 17 residues. CDR1 and CDR2 from the germline V gene are GTSNPN and SVGIG (reference sequence).

The chain links TRBV10-3 to TRBJ2-2; 7 nucleotides line up with TRBD1. J gave up 5 bases and V 6 bases, and 9 bases lay outside the gene matches. The CDR3 runs to 15 residues. In germline, CDR1 is ENHRY, CDR2 SYGVKD. DNA of the CDR3: TGTGCCATCAGCCAGTCTAAGGACAGGACCGGGGAGCTGTTTTTT. As protein: CAISQSKDRTGELFF.

The chain uses TRBV15 and TRBJ2-7; D gene uncertain. V shed 1 base and J shed 0 bases, with 16 bases lying between them. Germline loops: CDR1 LNHNV, CDR2 YYDKDF (reference sequence). The CDR3 totals 17 residues. CDR3 nucleotides: TGTGCCACCAGCAGAGTACCGGGTGGCCACCACTCCTACGAGCAGTACTTC. It specifies CATSRVPGGHHSYEQYF.

To note about this clone: The sample holds other DNA sequences that translate to the same CDR3. The gene calls are TRBV11-2 and TRBJ1-3, with D hard to call. This CDR3 contains 14 residues. The V and J ends lost 5 bases and 1 base respectively, with 9 bases between them. Germline CDR1 reads SGHAT; CDR2 reads FQNNGV. The CDR3 loop reads CASSSTGSGNTIYF. The CDR3 nucleotides are TGTGCCAGCAGCAGTACGGGGTCTGGAAACACCATATATTTT.

The gene calls are TRBV15 and TRBJ2-1; either TRBD1 or TRBD2 may fit D (5 bases each). Germline assignment: CDR1 LNHNV and CDR2 YYDKDF (reference sequence). The CDR3 has 15 residues. Trimming cost V 1 base and J 2 bases, with 9 bases left between them. CDR3 coding DNA: TGTGCCACCAGCAGAGGGCAGGGACCCTACAATGAGCAGTTCTTC. Translating gives CATSRGQGPYNEQFF.

The chain has TRBV19 and TRBJ2-2, with a weak D call TRBD2 (6 bases). CDR3 length: 15 residues. Germline V CDR1 and CDR2: LNHDA, SQIVND (reference sequence). Trimming took off 8 bases at V and 5 bases at J, with 18 bases between the two ends. CDR3 sequence (DNA): TGTGCCAGTGATCTTGGAGGGCCGGGGACCGGGGAGCTGTTTTTT. Protein sequence: CASDLGGPGTGELFF.

With respect to this clone: The junction departs from the called germline gene at one end, perhaps through a read error. CDR3 bases: TGTGCCAGCAGTGAATATTTCGGGACATGGGTCTTT. It encodes CASSEYFGTWVF. V is TRBV25-1 and J is TRBJ1-1; TRBD1 is a possible D gene (6 bases). This CDR3 has 12 amino acids. Germline CDR1 is MGHDK and CDR2 is SYGVNS. The full variable domain, its missing parts supplied by reference TRBV25-1 and TRBJ1-1, is EADIYQTPRYLVIGTGKKITLECSQTMGHDKMYWYQQDPGMELHLIHYSYGVNSTEKGDLSSESTVSRIRTEHFPLTLESARPSHTSQYLCASSEYFGTWVFGQGTRLTVV.

V and J are TRBV18 and TRBJ2-2; weak D call: TRBD1 (6 bases). Germline-derived CDR1 and CDR2 are KGHSH and LQKENI. V lost 5 bases and J lost 0, with 13 bases in between. The CDR3 consists of 16 residues. The CDR3 is CASSIAGASNTGELFF. The CDR3 region has the DNA TGTGCCAGCTCAATAGCAGGGGCCTCGAACACCGGGGAGCTGTTTTTT.